Below, one T cell receptor beta chain is given with its context. Antigen unknown. Timing groups of about 4 and about 12 weeks for second doses were pooled. The sample belongs to a study of T cell responses to AZD1222 COVID-19 vaccine. Study results and caveats: When two AZD1222 doses had been given, Spike-specific TCR breadth and depth rose. Donors were chiefly white British, with a greater number of females, and clonal diversity was perhaps underestimated. Baseline serology detected seropositivity in only six AZD1222 recipients.

Trimming pared 6 bases from V and 2 bases from J, leaving 5 bases between. From germline, CDR1 is MDHEN and CDR2 SYDVKM. The CDR3 is made up of 12 amino acids. TCRdb's copy holds only in-frame clones and misses some; the assay was immunoSEQ multiplex PCR. The data show 100,000 or so clones, 80% to 90% seen once. The sample was peripheral blood, taken 28 days after the second AZD1222 dose. This chain joins TRBV28 and TRBJ1-5, with D possibly matching TRBD1 (5 bases). The sequence was collected from an adult who received the AZD1222 COVID-19 vaccine. The CDR3 reads CASRGGNQPQHF. DNA for the CDR3: TGTGCCAGCAGGGGGGGCAATCAGCCCCAGCATTTT.